The rows below give T cell receptor beta chains drawn from one sample of a study of blood T cells in healthy people across ages. From the 5' RACE reads, TCRdb called clonotypes with MiXCR, one entry per CDR3 protein. The table lists around 1,500,000 distinct CDR3 sequences, over 25% of them singletons. Input material: blood. Receptor source: a woman aged 25 to 39 in good health. Both conserved end residues are part of each CDR3. The order of the fields is clone size, D gene, V gene, J gene, CDR3 protein, CDR3 DNA. D genes are given only for firm matches. Expanded clones are given a class, and other clones once, few, many or no size at all.

size: few; D: -; V: TRBV28; J: TRBJ2-7; CDR3: CASSAGTSEQYF; DNA: TGTGCCAGCAGTGCGGGGACATCCGAGCAGTACTTC
size: few; D: TRBD1; V: TRBV7-3; J: TRBJ2-1; CDR3: CASSPEGTGVNEQFF; DNA: TGTGCCAGCAGCCCCGAGGGGACAGGTGTCAATGAGCAGTTCTTC
size: -; D: -; V: TRBV7-8; J: TRBJ2-7; CDR3: CASSLKQGLLAYEQYF; DNA: TGTGCCAGCAGCTTAAAACAGGGCCTTCTAGCCTACGAGCAGTACTTC
size: -; D: -; V: TRBV10-3; J: TRBJ1-1; CDR3: CAISVGEAGAFF; DNA: TGTGCCATCAGTGTAGGGGAAGCCGGAGCTTTCTTT
size: -; D: TRBD1; V: TRBV27; J: TRBJ1-3; CDR3: CASSSPTGVGNTIYF; DNA: TGTGCCAGCAGTTCCCCCACAGGGGTCGGAAACACCATATATTTT
size: -; D: -; V: TRBV20-1; J: TRBJ1-5; CDR3: CSASLGGNQPQHF; DNA: TGCAGTGCTAGTCTTGGCGGGAATCAGCCCCAGCATTTT
size: many; D: -; V: TRBV7-9; J: TRBJ2-5; CDR3: CASRDSSQETQYF; DNA: TGTGCCAGCAGGGACTCCAGCCAAGAGACCCAGTACTTC
size: few; D: TRBD2; V: TRBV5-1; J: TRBJ2-1; CDR3: CASRSTSGRTKSEQFF; DNA: TGCGCCAGCAGGTCGACTAGCGGGAGGACTAAAAGTGAGCAGTTCTTC
size: few; D: -; V: TRBV5-1; J: TRBJ2-5; CDR3: CASSWGGQRAGETQYF; DNA: TGCGCCAGCAGCTGGGGCGGACAGCGGGCAGGGGAGACCCAGTACTTC
size: -; D: TRBD1; V: TRBV28; J: TRBJ2-7; CDR3: CASTQGGLYEQYF; DNA: TGTGCCAGCACCCAAGGGGGCCTCTACGAGCAGTACTTC
size: many; D: -; V: TRBV29-1; J: TRBJ1-4; CDR3: CSVTRTGINEKLFF; DNA: TGCAGCGTCACGCGGACGGGAATTAATGAAAAACTGTTTTTT
size: few; D: TRBD2; V: TRBV7-3; J: TRBJ2-1; CDR3: CASSFGLAGRGDEQFF; DNA: TGTGCCAGCAGCTTCGGACTAGCGGGGAGGGGCGATGAGCAGTTCTTC
size: few; D: -; V: TRBV4-3; J: TRBJ1-1; CDR3: CASSQELMQGTGEAFF; DNA: TGCGCCAGCAGCCAAGAGTTGATGCAGGGAACAGGTGAAGCTTTCTTT
size: few; D: -; V: TRBV7-6; J: TRBJ2-1; CDR3: CASSLGREWDGDEQFF; DNA: TGTGCCAGCAGCTTGGGTAGGGAGTGGGATGGGGATGAGCAGTTCTTC
size: few; D: -; V: TRBV30; J: TRBJ1-5; CDR3: CAWSPQKYQPQHF; DNA: TGTGCCTGGAGCCCACAGAAGTATCAGCCCCAGCATTTT